The 9 T cell receptor beta chains below come from one sample, sequenced in a study of blood T cell repertoires in COVID-19. Sequencing used immunoSEQ multiplex PCR; TCRdb keeps in-frame clones, though not all of them. In the table there are 70,000 to 100,000 clones, around 89% of which are singletons. The sample taken for sequencing was peripheral blood. These receptors were collected from a woman aged 80 or over with active or convalescent COVID-19.

J is TRBJ2-5 and V is TRBV9, with 8 bases fitting TRBD2. Germline V CDR1 and CDR2: SGDLS, YYNGEE. CDR3 length: 15 residues. V lost 0 bases to trimming and J lost 4 bases; unmatched junction nucleotides: 5. The CDR3 reads CASSVAGGPGETQYF. CDR3 sequence (DNA): TGTGCCAGCAGCGTAGCGGGAGGGCCGGGAGAGACCCAGTACTTC.

This clone has a handful of counts. CDR3 loop: CASTVVGDDYNQPQHF. As DNA, the CDR3 is TGTGCCAGCACCGTGGTCGGAGATGACTACAATCAGCCCCAGCATTTT. This sequence joins TRBV28 and TRBJ1-5; D remains ambiguous. V was shortened by 7 bases and J by 3 bases, with 19 bases between the two germline ends. The CDR3 extends over 16 amino acids. Per the germline V gene, CDR1 is MDHEN and CDR2 is SYDVKM.

The chain joins TRBV27 to TRBJ2-7; possible D gene TRBD2, 5 bases. V dropped 10 bases and J dropped 2 bases, with 12 bases sitting between them. From germline, CDR1 is MNHEY and CDR2 SMNVEV (reference sequence). This CDR3 is built from 12 residues. The CDR3 spells CATSRGPYEQYF. The CDR3 nucleotides are TGTGCCACCAGCCGAGGGCCCTACGAGCAGTACTTC.

The chain has TRBV5-1 and TRBJ2-3, with TRBD2 as a possible D gene (5 bases). The CDR3 consists of 14 residues. In germline, CDR1 is SGHRS, CDR2 YFSETQ. Trimming stripped 2 bases from V and 0 bases from J, with 7 bases between. The CDR3 is CASSLPGSTDTQYF. CDR3 nucleotide sequence: TGCGCCAGCAGCTTACCGGGGAGCACAGATACGCAGTATTTT.

Here the CDR3 reads CASSQGGPKSEKLFF. In DNA, the CDR3 is TGCGCCAGCAGCCAAGGGGGCCCCAAGAGTGAAAAACTGTTTTTT. The rearrangement links TRBV4-1 to TRBJ1-4; possible D gene TRBD1, 5 bases. The V gene's germline CDR1 is MGHRA and CDR2 YSYEKL. CDR3 length: 15 amino acids. The V gene lost 1 base and the J gene lost 7 bases, with 13 bases spanning the gap.

This clone was counted a single time. The J gene is TRBJ2-7, the V gene TRBV25-1, with D perhaps matching TRBD1 (5 bases). The CDR3 length is 13 residues. V shed 4 bases and J shed 5 bases, with 12 bases lying between them. CDR1 MGHDK and CDR2 SYGVNS come from the germline V gene. CDR3 sequence (DNA): TGTGCCAGCAGTGGAAGGGGTTTCGACGAGCAGTACTTC. It codes for CASSGRGFDEQYF.

This chain joins TRBV19 and TRBJ2-2; D is perhaps TRBD1 (6 bases). Trimming took 8 bases from V and 3 from J, leaving 13 bases between them. Germline-derived CDR1 and CDR2 are LNHDA and SQIVND (reference sequence). This CDR3 is 14 amino acids long. The CDR3: CASRRPGDTGELFF. The CDR3 DNA is TGTGCCAGTCGGAGACCAGGGGACACCGGGGAGCTGTTTTTT.

The chain employs TRBV19 and TRBJ2-7, with D possibly matching TRBD2 (6 bases). V lost 7 bases, J lost 5 bases, and 15 bases lay in between. Per the germline V gene, CDR1 is LNHDA and CDR2 is SQIVND (reference sequence). The CDR3 length is 13 residues. The DNA for the CDR3 is TGTGCCAGTACCCCGACGGGCGGGAACGAGCAGTACTTC. It translates to CASTPTGGNEQYF.

This sequence joins TRBV7-8 and TRBJ2-5; 13 bases fit TRBD2. CDR1 SGHVS and CDR2 FQNEAQ come from the germline V gene. This CDR3 region has 15 residues. Trimming took 1 base from V and 10 from J; bases not matched to a gene: 6. The CDR3 region is CASSLGAGTSGIQYF. The CDR3 nucleotides read TGTGCCAGCAGCTTAGGGGCCGGGACTAGCGGGATCCAGTACTTC.